These 25 T cell receptor beta chains were all obtained from the same sample, sequenced in a study of blood T cell repertoires in COVID-19 (dated by TCRdb to 2020 to 2021). Library generation was performed with the immunoSEQ multiplex PCR assay. The source is immuneACCESS, and TCRdb retained only in-frame sequences with V and J called. Part of the clones is not carried over; for the studies checked, unresolved V genes explain less than half of this, and the remainder is unexplained. The table for this sample lists over 120,000 clones; around 75% of them were counted only once. The top ten hold roughly 4.9% of the sample. The specimen sequenced was peripheral blood. The receptors were sampled from a woman between 65 and 79 years old with COVID-19, enrolled during active disease.

CDR3 DNA: TGTGCCAGCAGAAGGTCGGGGGGAGGTGGAAACACCATATATTTT. This sequence encodes CASRRSGGGGNTIYF. V and J are TRBV4-2 and TRBJ1-3; D perhaps matches TRBD1 (5 bases). Germline V CDR1 and CDR2: LGHNA, YNFKEQ. The CDR3 extends over 15 amino acids. The ends were cut back, 6 bases at V and 3 bases at J, with 15 bases in the middle.

This chain uses TRBV19 with TRBJ1-6, with 7 bases identical to TRBD1. Germline assignment: CDR1 LNHDA and CDR2 SQIVND (reference sequence). This CDR3 is built from 14 residues. Trimming removed 7 bases from V and 7 bases from J; junction bases left unmatched: 7. The CDR3, as DNA: TGTGCCAGTACGAGGGGGCAGACAAATTCACCCCTCCACTTT. As protein: CASTRGQTNSPLHF.

The chain combines TRBV7-8 with TRBJ2-5, with D perhaps matching TRBD1 or TRBD2 (5 bases each). The CDR3 runs to 15 residues. Trimming took 5 bases from V and 5 from J, leaving 18 bases between them. Germline CDR1 is SGHVS and CDR2 is FQNEAQ. CDR3 loop: CASSRGAGLKETQYF. In nucleotides, the CDR3 is TGTGCCAGCAGCCGAGGGGCGGGCCTCAAGGAGACCCAGTACTTC.

The CDR3 loop reads CAWSTAGQNSPLHF. Here the CDR3 DNA reads TGTGCCTGGAGTACGGCAGGACAAAATTCACCCCTCCACTTT. The chain carries TRBV30 and TRBJ1-6, with a tentative D call TRBD1 (5 bases). V was cut by 2 bases and J by 7 bases, with 12 bases left in between. CDR1 and CDR2 (germline): GTSNPN, SVGIG (reference sequence). The CDR3 covers 14 residues.

This clone has just one count. V usage is TRBV5-6 and J usage is TRBJ2-5; tentatively, D is TRBD1 (5 bases). Trimming stripped 4 bases from V and 0 bases from J, with 10 bases between. Germline loops: CDR1 SGHDT, CDR2 YYEEEE. This CDR3 region has 14 residues. The CDR3 reads CASSAPDNQETQYF. In DNA form, the CDR3 reads TGTGCCAGCAGCGCCCCGGACAACCAAGAGACCCAGTACTTC.

This clone was seen only once. This sequence joins TRBV12-3 or TRBV12-4 and TRBJ2-5; no clear D. V lost 3 bases, J lost 1 base, and 6 bases lay in between. The CDR3 loop spans 13 amino acids. In DNA form, the CDR3 reads TGTGCCAGCAGTTTCTCCTCCCAAGAGACCCAGTACTTC. It specifies CASSFSSQETQYF.

The chain carries TRBV4-1 and TRBJ2-7; a weak D match, TRBD2 (6 bases). Germline V lookup: CDR1 MGHRA, CDR2 YSYEKL. This CDR3 contains 13 residues. Between the trimmed V and J ends, which lost 4 bases and 5 bases, there was a span of 12 bases. The CDR3 nucleotides read TGCGCCAGCAGCCCCCTCCCGGGGGACGAGCAGTACTTC. This sequence encodes CASSPLPGDEQYF.

The chain is built from TRBV5-1 and TRBJ1-2, with unresolved D. Germline CDR1 SGHRS, CDR2 YFSETQ. The CDR3 runs to 15 residues. V was shortened by 4 bases and J by 1 base, with 14 bases between the two germline ends. CDR3 region: CASSPEGGFNYGYTF. CDR3 bases: TGCGCCAGCAGCCCGGAAGGAGGATTTAACTATGGCTACACCTTC. Together with reference TRBV5-1 and TRBJ1-2, the CDR3 gives the full variable domain: KAGVTQTPRYLIKTRGQQVTLSCSPISGHRSVSWYQQTPGQGLQFLFEYFSETQRNKGNFPGRFSGRQFSNSRSEMNVSTLELGDSALYLCASSPEGGFNYGYTFGSGTRLTVV.

Regarding this clone: Other DNA sequences in the sample encode the same CDR3. The chain carries TRBV7-9 and TRBJ2-7; a weak D match, TRBD2 (5 bases). The V end lost 0 bases, the J end lost 4 bases, and 7 bases lay between the germline ends. Germline CDR1 and CDR2: SEHNR and FQNEAQ (reference sequence). The CDR3 consists of 13 residues. The CDR3 protein is CASSLAGGYEQYF. DNA of the CDR3: TGTGCCAGCAGCTTAGCTGGCGGGTACGAGCAGTACTTC.

V usage is TRBV2 and J usage is TRBJ1-2, with D perhaps matching TRBD1 (5 bases). Germline CDR1 is SNHLY and CDR2 is FYNNEI. V was clipped by 6 bases and J by 6 bases, with 14 bases between them. The CDR3 is 13 residues long. In nucleotides, the CDR3 is TGTGCCAGCAGACCAGAAGGGGTCCATGGCTACACCTTC. It yields the protein CASRPEGVHGYTF.

This clone was seen just once. The CDR3 DNA reads as TGTGCCAGCAGCTTCCCCGGGGAGGGTTTCGAGCAGTACTTC. It is translated as CASSFPGEGFEQYF. The chain combines TRBV5-6 with TRBJ2-7; 7 nucleotides line up with TRBD2. Germline V gives CDR1 SGHDT, CDR2 YYEEEE. Losses at the gene ends were 2 bases for V and 6 bases for J; bases not matched to a gene: 8. The CDR3 is made up of 14 amino acids.

The chain has TRBV18 and TRBJ2-5, with 12 bases lining up with TRBD2. This CDR3 comprises 16 residues. The germline V gene has CDR1 KGHSH and CDR2 LQKENI. V gave up 2 bases and J gave up 5 bases; unmatched junction bases: 6. The CDR3 protein is CASSPKETSGGETQYF. CDR3 coding DNA: TGTGCCAGCTCACCAAAAGAGACTAGCGGGGGTGAGACCCAGTACTTC.

The chain recombines TRBV5-6 with TRBJ2-3; 12 nucleotides match TRBD2. Germline V gene sequence: CDR1 SGHDT, CDR2 YYEEEE. This CDR3 contains 16 residues. The junction had 5 bases not matched to a gene; V was cut back by 4 bases and J by 2 bases. Written as DNA, the CDR3 is TGTGCCAGCAGCCCCGGACTAGCGGGGACCACAGATACGCAGTATTTT. It is translated as CASSPGLAGTTDTQYF.

This rearrangement joins TRBV3-1 (or the pseudogene TRBV3-2) to TRBJ2-7; D perhaps matches TRBD2 (5 bases). V gave up 1 base and J gave up 3 bases, with 13 bases separating them. Germline-derived CDR1 and CDR2 are LGHDT and YNNKEL (reference sequence). This CDR3 contains 15 residues. The CDR3 sequence is CASSQGNGGRYEQYF. In DNA form, the CDR3 reads TGTGCCAGCAGCCAAGGGAATGGAGGACGCTACGAGCAGTACTTC.

The chain links TRBV19 to TRBJ2-1; D might be TRBD1 (5 bases). The CDR3 spans 14 residues. CDR1 is LNHDA and CDR2 is SQIVND in the germline V gene (reference sequence). V gave up 3 bases and J gave up 5 bases, with 11 bases separating them. CDR3 sequence (DNA): TGTGCCAGTAGTATTTTAGACAGAAACAATGAGCAGTTCTTC. Translation gives CASSILDRNNEQFF.

This clone has a handful of counts. The chain joins TRBV2 to TRBJ2-1, with unresolved D. V was cut by 4 bases and J by 4 bases, with 8 bases left in between. Germline CDR1 is SNHLY and CDR2 is FYNNEI. CDR3 length: 13 residues. The CDR3 here is CASSVARYNEQFF. As DNA, the CDR3 is TGTGCCAGCAGTGTGGCTAGGTACAATGAGCAGTTCTTC.

CDR3 sequence reads: CASSLPSGQGVLGTEAFF. The CDR3, as DNA: TGCGCCAGCAGCTTGCCGTCGGGACAGGGGGTTCTGGGAACTGAAGCTTTCTTT. The rearrangement uses TRBV5-1 and TRBJ1-1, with TRBD1 matching 11 bases. This CDR3 is 18 amino acids long. Germline V gene data show CDR1 as SGHRS and CDR2 as YFSETQ. The ends lost 1 base at V and 5 bases at J; junction bases unmatched: 13.

The chain combines TRBV4-1 with TRBJ2-3; tentative D call: TRBD2 (6 bases). Germline loops: CDR1 MGHRA, CDR2 YSYEKL. The germline V and J ends were trimmed by 1 base and 4 bases, with 15 bases remaining between them. The CDR3 loop spans 16 amino acids. CDR3 DNA: TGCGCCAGCAGCCAAGGGCGGGGCGGGGTGGCAGATACGCAGTATTTT. Translation gives CASSQGRGGVADTQYF.

This clone was seen more than once but under ten times. The rearrangement uses TRBV3-1 (or the pseudogene TRBV3-2) and TRBJ1-2; D possibly corresponds to TRBD1 (5 bases). The germline gives CDR1 LGHDT, CDR2 YNNKEL (reference sequence). V was clipped by 1 base and J by 5 bases, with 14 bases between them. This CDR3 spans 15 amino acids. CDR3 loop: CASSQVPTEGYGYTF. For the CDR3, the DNA is TGTGCCAGCAGCCAAGTTCCGACAGAAGGGTATGGCTACACCTTC.

The chain carries TRBV4-2 and TRBJ2-1; 11 positions match TRBD2. CDR1 and CDR2 (germline): LGHNA, YNFKEQ. V was clipped by 4 bases and J by 5 bases; unmatched bases: 7. The CDR3 extends over 16 amino acids. CDR3 coding DNA: TGTGCCAGCAGCCTAGTCGGGACTAGCGGCCACAATGAGCAGTTCTTC. Protein: CASSLVGTSGHNEQFF.

The chain is built from TRBV15 and TRBJ2-4, with 7 nucleotides matching TRBD2. CDR1 and CDR2 (germline): LNHNV, YYDKDF (reference sequence). Trimming at V came to 5 bases and at J to 2 bases, leaving 3 bases not matched to a gene. This CDR3 region has 14 residues. In DNA form, the CDR3 reads TGTGCCACCAGCGGACTAGTCTCCAAAAACATTCAGTACTTC. Translating it yields CATSGLVSKNIQYF.

The gene calls are TRBV21-1 and TRBJ1-2; TRBD1, as called in the table, went unchecked against the DNA. TRBV21-1 corresponds to a pseudogene. The CDR3 runs to 15 residues. The CDR3 protein is CASRAGTVKNYGYTF. CDR3 in DNA: TGTGCCAGCAGGGCCGGGACAGTGAAAAACTATGGCTACACCTTC.

The J gene is TRBJ2-7, the V gene TRBV5-1; 7 positions agree with TRBD1. Germline assignment: CDR1 SGHRS and CDR2 YFSETQ. The CDR3 spans 15 residues. After removal of 1 base from V and 4 bases from J, the junction contained 8 bases not matched to a gene. The CDR3: CASSLSAGGRYEQYF. Written as DNA, the CDR3 is TGCGCCAGCAGCTTGTCGGCAGGGGGAAGGTACGAGCAGTACTTC.

V usage is TRBV7-2 and J usage is TRBJ2-1, with 7 bases fitting TRBD2. Germline CDR1 and CDR2: SGHTA and FQGNSA. This CDR3 comprises 15 residues. V lost 4 bases to trimming and J lost 6 bases; unmatched junction nucleotides: 9. CDR3 protein: CASSWGGGGRNEQFF. DNA of the CDR3: TGTGCCAGCAGCTGGGGCGGGGGAGGGCGCAATGAGCAGTTCTTC. Full variable domain (rest looked up from reference TRBV7-2 and TRBJ2-1): GAGVSQSPSNKVTEKGKDVELRCDPISGHTALYWYRQSLGQGLEFLIYFQGNSAPDKSGLPSDRFSAERTGGSVSTLTIQRTQQEDSAVYLCASSWGGGGRNEQFFGPGTRLTVL.

This chain joins TRBV7-9 and TRBJ1-3; no definite D call. Germline-derived CDR1 and CDR2 are SEHNR and FQNEAQ (reference sequence). The CDR3 runs 15 residues. V was trimmed by 5 bases and J by 4 bases, leaving 15 bases between them. In nucleotides, the CDR3 is TGTGCCAGCAGCCCATCCACAGAATGGGGAAACACCATATATTTT. Its translation is CASSPSTEWGNTIYF.